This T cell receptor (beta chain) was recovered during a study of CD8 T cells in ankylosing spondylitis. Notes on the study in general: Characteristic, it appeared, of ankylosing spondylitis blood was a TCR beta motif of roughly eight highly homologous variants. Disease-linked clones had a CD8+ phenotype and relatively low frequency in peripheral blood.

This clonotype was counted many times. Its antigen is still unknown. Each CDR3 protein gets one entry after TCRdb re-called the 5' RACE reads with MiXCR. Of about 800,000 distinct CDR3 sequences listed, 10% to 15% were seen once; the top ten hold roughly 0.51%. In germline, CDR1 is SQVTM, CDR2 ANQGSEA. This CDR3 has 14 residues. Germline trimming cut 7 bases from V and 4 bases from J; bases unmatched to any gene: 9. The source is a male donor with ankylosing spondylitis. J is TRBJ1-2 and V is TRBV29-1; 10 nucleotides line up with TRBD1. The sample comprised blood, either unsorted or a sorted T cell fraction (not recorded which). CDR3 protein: CSAGGGQGTYGYTF. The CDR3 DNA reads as TGCAGCGCCGGCGGGGGACAGGGGACCTATGGCTACACCTTC.